The entry below describes one TCR beta chain. Its target is unknown. The CDR3 consists of 13 residues. The V gene's germline CDR1 is SGHRS and CDR2 YFSETQ. V gave up 4 bases and J gave up 6 bases, with 13 bases separating them. These data originate in a study of T cell responses to AZD1222 COVID-19 vaccine. Only in-frame clones appear in the TCRdb table, and some are missing; sequencing was by immunoSEQ multiplex PCR. This table has 130,000 to 150,000 clones, roughly 93% appearing once. Findings of the study overall: Sampled repertoires all dated from after the peak T cell response. Mapped onto spike, vaccine-associated CD4 TCRs spanned it and were dominant at 160-218 and 743-854.

Sample: peripheral blood, taken 28 days after the second AZD1222 dose. This receptor was obtained from an adult who received the AZD1222 COVID-19 vaccine. The chain couples TRBV5-1 to TRBJ1-1; a possible D gene is TRBD1 (5 bases). CDR3 sequence (DNA): TGCGCCAGCAGCCCTGCAGGGCTAGCTGAAGCTTTCTTT. Protein product: CASSPAGLAEAFF.